The clone carrying this T cell receptor beta chain was recorded only once. This entry comes from a study of preoperative IRX-2 immunotherapy in early breast cancer. Stated treatment: preoperative locoregional IRX-2 cytokine immunotherapy. Samples came from a phase Ib trial of preoperative locoregional IRX-2 cytokine immunotherapy. TCRdb's copy holds only in-frame clones and misses some; the assay was immunoSEQ multiplex PCR. The sample has more than 25,000 clones, around 90% seen once. The length of the CDR3 is 17 residues. Looked up from germline, CDR1 is LNHDA and CDR2 is SQIVND (reference sequence). Trimming left V 5 bases short and J 6 bases short, with 23 bases between.

The TCR sequence derives from a human donor with breast cancer. Collection of the sample occurred from a patient treated with IRX-2 immunotherapy. V gene TRBV19 combines with J gene TRBJ2-1; D possibly uses TRBD1 or TRBD2 (5 bases each). This CDR3 reads CASSPYRPGPSINEQFF. The CDR3, as DNA: TGTGCCAGTAGTCCTTATCGACCGGGACCGAGCATCAATGAGCAGTTCTTC.